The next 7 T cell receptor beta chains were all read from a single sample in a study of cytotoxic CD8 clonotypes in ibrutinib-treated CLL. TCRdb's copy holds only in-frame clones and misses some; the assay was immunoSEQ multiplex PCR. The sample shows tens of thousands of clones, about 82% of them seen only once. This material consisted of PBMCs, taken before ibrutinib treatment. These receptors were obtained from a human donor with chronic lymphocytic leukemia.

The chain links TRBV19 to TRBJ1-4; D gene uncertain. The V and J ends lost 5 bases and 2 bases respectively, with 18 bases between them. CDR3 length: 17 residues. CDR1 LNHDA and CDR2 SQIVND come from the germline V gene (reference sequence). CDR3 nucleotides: TGTGCCAGTAGTGGGTGGGGAAGAGGGTATACTAATGAAAAACTGTTTTTT. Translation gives CASSGWGRGYTNEKLFF.

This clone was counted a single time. DNA of the CDR3: TGTGCCAGCAGCAAGGCGGGAGGGACCACAGATACGCAGTATTTT. This sequence encodes CASSKAGGTTDTQYF. The chain carries TRBV7-2 and TRBJ2-3; 9 bases are a match to TRBD2. The CDR3 covers 15 residues. Germline CDR1 is SGHTA and CDR2 is FQGNSA. J was trimmed by 2 bases and V by 5 bases; bases with no gene match: 5.

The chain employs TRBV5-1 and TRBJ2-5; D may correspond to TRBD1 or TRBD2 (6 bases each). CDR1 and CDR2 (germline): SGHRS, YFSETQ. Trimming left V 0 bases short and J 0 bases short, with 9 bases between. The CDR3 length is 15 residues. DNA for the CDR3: TGCGCCAGCAGCTTGGCCGGGGGCAACCAAGAGACCCAGTACTTC. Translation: CASSLAGGNQETQYF.

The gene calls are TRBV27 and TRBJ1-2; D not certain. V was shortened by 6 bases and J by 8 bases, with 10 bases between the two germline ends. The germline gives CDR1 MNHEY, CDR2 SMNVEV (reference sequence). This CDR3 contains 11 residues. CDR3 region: CASSDFKGYTF. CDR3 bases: TGTGCCAGCAGCGATTTTAAGGGCTACACCTTC.

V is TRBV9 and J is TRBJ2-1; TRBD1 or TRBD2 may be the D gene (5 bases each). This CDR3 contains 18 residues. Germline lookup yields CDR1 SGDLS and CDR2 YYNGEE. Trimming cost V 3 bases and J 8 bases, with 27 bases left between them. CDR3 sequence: CASSGRIEGPFEHYEQFF. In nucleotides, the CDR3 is TGTGCCAGCAGCGGAAGAATAGAGGGGCCATTCGAACATTATGAGCAGTTCTTC.

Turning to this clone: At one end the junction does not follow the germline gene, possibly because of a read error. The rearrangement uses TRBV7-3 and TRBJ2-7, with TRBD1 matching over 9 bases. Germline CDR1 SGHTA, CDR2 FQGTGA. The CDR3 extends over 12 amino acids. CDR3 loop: CASSLGTGKKTF. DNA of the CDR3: TGTGCCAGCAGCCTGGGGACAGGGAAAAAAACCTTC.

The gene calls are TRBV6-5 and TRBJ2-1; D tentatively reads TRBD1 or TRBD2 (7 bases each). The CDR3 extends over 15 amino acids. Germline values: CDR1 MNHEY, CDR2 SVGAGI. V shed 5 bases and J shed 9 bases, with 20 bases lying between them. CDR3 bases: TGTGCCAGCAGTCCAGGGGGGGGTGAGGCCTTTGAGCAGTTCTTC. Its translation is CASSPGGGEAFEQFF.